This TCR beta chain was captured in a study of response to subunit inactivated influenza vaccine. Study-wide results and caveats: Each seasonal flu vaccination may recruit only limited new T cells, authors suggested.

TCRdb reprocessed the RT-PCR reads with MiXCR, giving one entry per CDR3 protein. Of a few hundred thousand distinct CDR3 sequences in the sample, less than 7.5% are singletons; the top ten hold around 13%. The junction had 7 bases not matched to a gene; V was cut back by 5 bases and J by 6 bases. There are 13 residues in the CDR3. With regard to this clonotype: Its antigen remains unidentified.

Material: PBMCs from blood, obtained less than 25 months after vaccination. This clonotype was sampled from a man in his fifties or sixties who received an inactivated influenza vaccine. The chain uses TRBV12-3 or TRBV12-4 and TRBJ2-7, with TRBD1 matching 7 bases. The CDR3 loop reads CASSRGQPIEQYF. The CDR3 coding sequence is TGTGCCAGCAGTCGGGGACAGCCCATCGAGCAGTACTTC.